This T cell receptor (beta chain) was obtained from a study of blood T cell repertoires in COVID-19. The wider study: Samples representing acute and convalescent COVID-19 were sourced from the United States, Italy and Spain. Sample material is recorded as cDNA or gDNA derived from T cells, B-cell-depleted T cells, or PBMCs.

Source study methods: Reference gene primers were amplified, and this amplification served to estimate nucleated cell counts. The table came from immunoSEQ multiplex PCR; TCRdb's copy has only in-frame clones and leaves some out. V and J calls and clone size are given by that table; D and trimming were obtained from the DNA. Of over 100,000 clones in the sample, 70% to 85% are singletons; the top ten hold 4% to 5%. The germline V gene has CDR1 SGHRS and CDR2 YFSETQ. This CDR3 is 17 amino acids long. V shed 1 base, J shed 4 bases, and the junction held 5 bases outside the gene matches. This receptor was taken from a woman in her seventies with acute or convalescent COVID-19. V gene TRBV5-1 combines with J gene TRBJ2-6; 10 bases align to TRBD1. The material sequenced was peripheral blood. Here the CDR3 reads CASSLTGTGAGANVLTF. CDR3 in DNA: TGCGCCAGCAGCTTGACCGGGACAGGGGCCGGGGCCAACGTCCTGACTTTC.